This T cell receptor (beta chain) was recorded in a study of blood T cell repertoires in COVID-19. Enrolment of Seattle patients took place during active infection, and they were followed longitudinally. In the original processing: Estimation of nucleated cell counts relied on the amplification of reference gene primers. Method: immunoSEQ multiplex PCR; TCRdb's copy keeps in-frame clones and lacks some. The V and J calls and clone size were taken over from that table, and D and trimming were inferred from the DNA. The repertoire holds 120,000 to 150,000 clones, with 70% to 90% as singletons. The sequencing sample was made of peripheral blood. The sequence was obtained from a woman aged 55-75 years with COVID-19, enrolled during active disease.

The CDR3 sequence is CASSQTEKAFF. As DNA, the CDR3 is TGTGCCAGCAGCCAAACGGAGAAAGCTTTCTTT. The chain couples TRBV3-1 (or the pseudogene TRBV3-2) to TRBJ1-1; D is uncertain. The germline gives CDR1 LGHDT, CDR2 YNNKEL (reference sequence). The CDR3 is 11 residues long. The V gene lost 2 bases and the J gene lost 9 bases, with 7 bases spanning the gap.